The clone carrying this T cell receptor (beta chain) was recorded many times. Its matching antigen is unknown. TCRdb reanalysed the 5' RACE reads using MiXCR and keeps one entry per CDR3 protein. Counted here are about 400,000 distinct CDR3 sequences, around 20% occurring once; the ten biggest clones make up about a sixth. The sample is drawn from a study of CD8 T cells in ankylosing spondylitis. Germline CDR1 and CDR2: MNHEY and SVGAGI. V lost 0 bases, J lost 2 bases, and 4 bases stayed unmatched. The length of the CDR3 is 15 residues. Points from the study as a whole: Reportedly, significant enrichment of disease-linked clones occurred in matched ankylosing spondylitis synovial fluid. Reactive arthritis synovial fluid and blood were previously reported to contain some motif variants. Characteristic, it appeared, of ankylosing spondylitis blood was a TCR beta motif of fewer than 10 highly homologous variants.

The rearrangement links TRBV6-5 to TRBJ2-7, with 7 nucleotides matching TRBD2. The clonotype originates from a male donor with ankylosing spondylitis. Material for sequencing was blood, either unsorted or a sorted T cell fraction (not recorded which). This CDR3 reads CASSYSERGPYEQYF. The DNA for the CDR3 is TGTGCCAGCAGTTACTCAGAGCGGGGTCCCTACGAGCAGTACTTC.